A selection of T cell receptor beta chains follows, all from one sample in a study of OX40 agonist ivuxolimab in advanced cancers. Using immunoSEQ multiplex PCR, the repertoire was profiled, and TCRdb retains in-frame clones only, with some absent. The sample shows more than 45,000 clones, approximately 86% of them seen only once. This specimen consisted of CD4+ or CD8+ T cells sorted from blood, obtained in a trial of the OX40 agonist ivuxolimab. The receptors originated from an adult with an advanced solid tumor such as melanoma, head and neck, liver or kidney cancer. The CDR3 runs from the conserved cysteine through the conserved F or W. The order of the fields is clone size, D gene, J gene, V gene, CDR3 DNA, CDR3 protein. The D gene is left open where the match is weak. Only some rows state a clone size, as once, few, many or a class for expanded clones.

clone size: few
D gene: .
J gene: TRBJ2-5
V gene: TRBV15
CDR3 DNA: TGTGCCACCAGCAGAGATCTCGAGGAGACCCAGTACTTC
CDR3 protein: CATSRDLEETQYF

clone size: .
D gene: .
J gene: TRBJ2-2
V gene: TRBV5-1
CDR3 DNA: TGCGCCAGCAGCCGGTACACCGGGGAGCTGTTTTTT
CDR3 protein: CASSRYTGELFF

clone size: few
D gene: .
J gene: TRBJ1-1
V gene: TRBV10-3
CDR3 DNA: TGTGCCATCAGTTCGGACCTGAACACTGAAGCTTTCTTT
CDR3 protein: CAISSDLNTEAFF

clone size: .
D gene: .
J gene: TRBJ2-3
V gene: TRBV7-2
CDR3 DNA: TGTGCCAGCAGCTTAACACACTCGTCAGATACGCAGTATTTT
CDR3 protein: CASSLTHSSDTQYF

clone size: .
D gene: .
J gene: TRBJ1-1
V gene: TRBV2
CDR3 DNA: TGTGCCAGCAGTCGCCGCGGAGGCACTGAAGCTTTCTTT
CDR3 protein: CASSRRGGTEAFF

clone size: .
D gene: .
J gene: TRBJ1-2
V gene: TRBV4-3
CDR3 DNA: TGCGCCAGCAGCCAAGAGTTCCAGGGAACATACTATGGCTACACCTTC
CDR3 protein: CASSQEFQGTYYGYTF

clone size: once
D gene: TRBD1
J gene: TRBJ1-2
V gene: TRBV5-5
CDR3 DNA: TGTGCCAGCAGCTTGTCACAGGGGGGAAGCTATGGCTACACCTTC
CDR3 protein: CASSLSQGGSYGYTF

clone size: .
D gene: .
J gene: TRBJ2-1
V gene: TRBV6-4
CDR3 DNA: TGTGCCAGCAGCGCCGAGGGTAGCGGCCAGCAGTTCTTC
CDR3 protein: CASSAEGSGQQFF

clone size: .
D gene: TRBD2
J gene: TRBJ2-1
V gene: TRBV19
CDR3 DNA: TGTGCCAGTAGTAGCTCCCTAGCGGGGGTCTACAATGAGCAGTTCTTC
CDR3 protein: CASSSSLAGVYNEQFF

clone size: .
D gene: TRBD2
J gene: TRBJ2-5
V gene: TRBV2
CDR3 DNA: TGTGCCAGCAGTGATCCTACTAGCGGGAGTGAGACCCAGTACTTC
CDR3 protein: CASSDPTSGSETQYF

clone size: .
D gene: TRBD1
J gene: TRBJ1-2
V gene: TRBV7-2
CDR3 DNA: TGTGCCAGCAGTACGGGACAGAGCTATGGCTACACCTTC
CDR3 protein: CASSTGQSYGYTF

clone size: .
D gene: TRBD2
J gene: TRBJ2-7
V gene: TRBV6-1
CDR3 DNA: TGTGCCACAAGGGCTGCAGCGGGGGGATCCTACAAGCAGTACTTC
CDR3 protein: CATRAAAGGSYKQYF

clone size: .
D gene: .
J gene: TRBJ2-5
V gene: TRBV19
CDR3 DNA: TGTGCCAGTAGTATCCTGCTCAATTGGGGGGAGACCCGGTACTTC
CDR3 protein: CASSILLNWGETRYF

clone size: once
D gene: TRBD1
J gene: TRBJ1-4
V gene: TRBV28
CDR3 DNA: TGTGCCAGCGGCGACCGGGACAGTCGCATGTTAAGGGTCGCAACTAATGAAAAACTGTTTTTT
CDR3 protein: CASGDRDSRMLRVATNEKLFF

clone size: .
D gene: .
J gene: TRBJ1-5
V gene: TRBV10-1
CDR3 DNA: TGCGCCGGCAGTGAAACCAATCAGCCCCAGCATTTT
CDR3 protein: CAGSETNQPQHF

clone size: once
D gene: .
J gene: TRBJ1-1
V gene: TRBV5-1
CDR3 DNA: TGCGCCAGCAGCCGCATTCTGGCCTTCGACATGAACACTGAAGCTTTCTTT
CDR3 protein: CASSRILAFDMNTEAFF

clone size: .
D gene: TRBD1
J gene: TRBJ1-4
V gene: TRBV10-2
CDR3 DNA: TGCGCCAGCAGTGAGGGGGGACAGCTACTAGGTGAAAAACTGTTTTTT
CDR3 protein: CASSEGGQLLGEKLFF